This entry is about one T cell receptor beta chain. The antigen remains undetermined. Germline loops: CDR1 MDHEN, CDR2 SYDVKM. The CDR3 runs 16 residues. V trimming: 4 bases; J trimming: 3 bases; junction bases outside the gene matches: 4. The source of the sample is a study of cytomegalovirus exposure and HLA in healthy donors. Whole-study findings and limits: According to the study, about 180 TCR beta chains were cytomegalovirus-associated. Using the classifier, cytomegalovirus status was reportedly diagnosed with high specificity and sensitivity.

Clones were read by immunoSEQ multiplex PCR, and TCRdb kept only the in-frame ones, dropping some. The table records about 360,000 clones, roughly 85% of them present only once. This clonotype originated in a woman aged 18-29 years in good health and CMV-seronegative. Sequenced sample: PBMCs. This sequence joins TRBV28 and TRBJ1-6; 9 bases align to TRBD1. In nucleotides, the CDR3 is TGTGCCAGCAGTTCCCCGGGACAGGGCTATAATTCACCCCTCCACTTT. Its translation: CASSSPGQGYNSPLHF.